This T cell receptor beta chain was recovered during a study of cytotoxic CD8 clonotypes in ibrutinib-treated CLL (dated by TCRdb to 2020 to 2023). As for the study more broadly: The cohort included about 15 treatment-naive and approximately twelve relapsed/refractory patients; around 18 were IGHV unmutated. Responses were partial in 24 patients and complete in 2; after median about 5.5 years follow-up, around 14 stayed in remission and some twelve progressed. Response samples were obtained after a median of about 13 months of treatment, with a range of about 6 to 36 months. Samples averaged approximately 260,000 productive templates and 94,082 productive rearrangements. Of the 90 or so participants in the trial, about 25 had longitudinal samples available. Cryopreserved peripheral blood mononuclear cells were obtained before treatment, at response, and at either sustained remission or disease progression. All remission and progressive disease samples were collected while patients were still receiving ibrutinib. What the work shows at the level of the full study, not this receptor alone: An increase in clonality was observed at ibrutinib response, with clonality remaining stable during sustained remission and falling back toward baseline at progression. Sustained-remission and progressing patients did not have matched sampling times, and lymph node repertoires were not examined. Baseline clonality exceeded that of age-matched healthy donors and correlated strongly with circulating CD8+ T-cell counts. Public clonotypes were rare and either contracted or stayed stable during treatment, and the rise in clonality at ibrutinib response reflected the expansion of private clonotypes.

Concerning this clone itself: Its target antigen remains unknown. Per-nucleotide qualities are absent, and no much larger clonotype sits a single base away.

The germline V gene specifies SNHLY as CDR1 and FYNNEI as CDR2. V loses 0 bases, J loses 5 bases, and the germline ends lie 13 bases apart. The CDR3 covers 15 residues, taking in both the cysteine and the phenylalanine. CDR3 DNA is the only sequence kept; it has 45 bases, read in frame from the first base. The sample's time point label, decoded: approximately 25 months on ibrutinib. Roughly 2 micrograms of genomic DNA were extracted from cryopreserved PBMCs for TCR beta library preparation. Longitudinal blood samples from CLL patients on ibrutinib monotherapy underwent high-throughput TCR beta sequencing. Patients were enrolled in a phase 2 open-label single-center ibrutinib monotherapy trial. A MiSeq instrument was used for deep resolution sequencing, which targeted depths ranging from 1 in 1 million up to 1 in 200,000 T cells, with coverage averaging 10x for each clonotype. The immunoSEQ hsTCRB Kit was used to generate TCR beta libraries. As for the original processing: ImmunoSEQ Data Assistant and ImmunoSEQ Analyzer were used for data analysis, and V, D and J genes were assigned according to IMGT definitions. Clonality, which ranges from 0 to 1, was calculated as one minus the normalized Shannon entropy of productive rearrangement frequencies. Only overrepresented clonotypes making up at least 0.05% of the repertoire of each patient were included in the public clonotype analysis. Roughly 12 age-matched healthy donor repertoires from immuneACCESS were used as controls for clonality. TCRdb obtained this table from immuneACCESS and retained in-frame rearrangements with V and J assigned. These tables miss some clones; where compared with another copy, unresolved V genes account for less than half of the shortfall, and the remainder is unexplained. That table gives V, J and clone size, and the DNA gave D and trimming. This sample is represented by around 42,000 clones; approximately 65% of them were singletons. In total, the top ten clones hold around a fifth of the sample.

Recombination connected TRBV2 to TRBJ1-2; TRBD1 is a possible D gene, resting on 6 matching bases. This specimen consisted of PBMCs, obtained after 24 months of ibrutinib treatment. This clonotype was obtained from a human donor with chronic lymphocytic leukemia. The nucleotide sequence is TGTGCCAGCAGTGAAGCGGAAGGGGGAGGTTATGGCTACACCTTC. Its protein reads: CASSEAEGGGYGYTF.